Following are 17 T cell receptor beta chains from one sample sequenced in a study of cytomegalovirus exposure and HLA in healthy donors. The study ran its PCR with 60 Vbeta and 13 Jbeta primers. The method was immunoSEQ multiplex PCR; TCRdb's version includes in-frame clones alone and lacks a portion of them. The data show roughly 120,000 clones, around four fifths seen once. Sequencing was performed on PBMCs. The receptors originated from a young man in good health and CMV-seropositive.

The genes are TRBV6-5 and TRBJ1-2; 7 bases line up with TRBD1. The CDR3 extends over 13 amino acids. The junction had 6 bases not matched to a gene; V was cut back by 6 bases and J by 5 bases. The V gene's germline CDR1 is MNHEY and CDR2 SVGAGI. CDR3 DNA: TGTGCCAGCAGCTACAGGGGCCAGTATGGCTACACCTTC. It yields the protein CASSYRGQYGYTF.

The chain carries TRBV15 and TRBJ2-5, with 15 bases that match TRBD2. V dropped 5 bases and J dropped 5; count of bases not matched to a gene: 9. Germline CDR1 reads LNHNV; CDR2 reads YYDKDF (reference sequence). The CDR3 has 17 residues. This CDR3 is CATSPRTSGGAGETQYF. CDR3 coding DNA: TGTGCCACCAGCCCCCGGACTAGCGGGGGGGCGGGGGAGACCCAGTACTTC.

This clone was counted once. The chain recombines TRBV11-1 with TRBJ2-1, with TRBD2 matching over 12 bases. The V segment lost 3 bases and the J segment 9 bases; nucleotides outside the gene matches: 9. Per germline, CDR1 SGHAT and CDR2 FQDESV (reference sequence). CDR3 size: 16 residues. CDR3 loop: CASSLRGASGGGEQFF. DNA for the CDR3: TGTGCCAGCAGCTTGAGGGGTGCTAGCGGGGGGGGTGAGCAGTTCTTC.

The chain is built from TRBV27 and TRBJ1-2, with 10 positions matching TRBD1. The CDR3 runs to 17 residues. The V gene's germline CDR1 is MNHEY and CDR2 SMNVEV (reference sequence). V gave up 5 bases and J gave up 4 bases; unmatched junction bases: 13. CDR3 loop: CASSLRPGTGAPYGYTF. For the CDR3, the DNA is TGTGCCAGCAGTCTGCGGCCCGGGACAGGGGCCCCCTATGGCTACACCTTC.

This chain connects TRBV19 to TRBJ1-1, with 9 bases fitting TRBD1. CDR1 LNHDA and CDR2 SQIVND come from the germline V gene (reference sequence). The CDR3 extends over 14 amino acids. V lost 6 bases to trimming and J lost 2 bases; unmatched junction nucleotides: 4. The CDR3: CASRGTGSNTEAFF. The CDR3 nucleotides read TGTGCCAGTAGAGGGACAGGGTCCAACACTGAAGCTTTCTTT.

V is TRBV18 and J is TRBJ2-7; D unresolved. Between the trimmed V and J ends, which lost 2 bases and 5 bases, there was a span of 7 bases. The CDR3 extends over 12 amino acids. From germline, CDR1 is KGHSH and CDR2 LQKENI. The CDR3 sequence is CASSPLVDEQYF. For the CDR3, the DNA is TGTGCCAGCTCACCATTGGTAGACGAGCAGTACTTC.

This clone was seen just once. The V and J genes are TRBV29-1 and TRBJ1-1; TRBD1 agrees at 12 bases. The germline V gene has CDR1 SQVTM and CDR2 ANQGSEA. The CDR3 totals 13 residues. Unmatched junction bases numbered 6, after V lost 2 bases and J lost 11 bases. CDR3 nucleotide sequence: TGCAGCGTTGAATCGGCGGGACAGGGGGCCGCTTTCTTT. It encodes CSVESAGQGAAFF.

Here the CDR3 DNA reads TGTGCCAGCACCCCCCAGTCGGGGGTTAAGTTCTTC. The encoded protein is CASTPQSGVKFF. The chain combines TRBV18 with TRBJ2-1, with D possibly being TRBD2 (6 bases). V gave up 8 bases and J gave up 14 bases, with 19 bases separating them. The germline V gene encodes CDR1 KGHSH and CDR2 LQKENI. The CDR3 has 12 amino acids.

This chain links TRBV5-6 with TRBJ1-2; 7 nucleotides align to TRBD1. The germline V gene has CDR1 SGHDT and CDR2 YYEEEE. J was trimmed by 4 bases and V by 0 bases; bases with no gene match: 3. The CDR3 extends over 14 amino acids. The CDR3 sequence: CASSLGDSLYGYTF. The DNA for the CDR3 is TGTGCCAGCAGCTTGGGGGACAGTCTCTATGGCTACACCTTC.

The chain carries TRBV6-6 and TRBJ2-2, with 9 bases fitting TRBD2. CDR1 and CDR2 from the germline V gene are MNHNY and SVGAGI (reference sequence). There are 16 residues in the CDR3. V gave up 3 bases and J gave up 3 bases; unmatched junction bases: 5. CDR3 region: CASSYGSSGDTGELFF. CDR3 sequence (DNA): TGTGCCAGCAGTTATGGGTCTAGCGGGGACACCGGGGAGCTGTTTTTT.

The chain is built from TRBV21-1 and TRBJ2-7; the DNA was not used to check the table's D call, TRBD1. TRBV21-1 is a pseudogene segment. This CDR3 contains 17 residues. The CDR3 is CASSKPIRQGSGYEQYF. The CDR3 coding sequence is TGTGCCAGCAGCAAACCCATTCGACAGGGGTCCGGCTACGAGCAGTACTTC.

This chain links TRBV6-5 with TRBJ1-1, with D possibly matching TRBD1 (5 bases). The CDR3 consists of 13 residues. Trimming stripped 11 bases from V and 4 bases from J, with 17 bases between. Germline V gene sequence: CDR1 MNHEY, CDR2 SVGAGI. The CDR3 coding sequence is TGTGCCTGCTCTTCAGGGATCCCCACTGAAGCTTTCTTT. Its protein product is CACSSGIPTEAFF.

This clone was detected a few times. The J gene is TRBJ2-2, the V gene TRBV29-1, with D perhaps TRBD1 (5 bases). Per germline, CDR1 SQVTM and CDR2 ANQGSEA. The V gene lost 3 bases and the J gene lost 1 base, with 6 bases spanning the gap. The CDR3 length is 13 residues. CDR3 sequence: CSVETENTGELFF. CDR3 DNA: TGCAGCGTTGAGACAGAGAACACCGGGGAGCTGTTTTTT.

CDR3 DNA sequence: TGTGCCAGCAGCTTCTCAGGGATGGGAAACTATGGCTACACCTTC. Protein product: CASSFSGMGNYGYTF. This rearrangement joins TRBV5-4 to TRBJ1-2, with D tentatively TRBD1 (5 bases). CDR1 SGHNT and CDR2 YYREEE come from the germline V gene (reference sequence). Trimming pared 2 bases from V and 2 bases from J, leaving 13 bases between. The CDR3 covers 15 residues.

The rearrangement links TRBV5-1 to TRBJ1-1; D remains unclear. This CDR3 contains 13 residues. V was clipped by 0 bases and J by 5 bases, with 8 bases between them. Germline lookup yields CDR1 SGHRS and CDR2 YFSETQ. The chain's CDR3 is CASSLVYQTEAFF. The CDR3 bases are TGCGCCAGCAGCTTGGTTTATCAGACTGAAGCTTTCTTT.

The chain uses TRBV7-9 and TRBJ2-7; possibly TRBD1 for D (6 bases). V dropped 5 bases and J dropped 2 bases, with 16 bases sitting between them. Germline values: CDR1 SEHNR, CDR2 FQNEAQ (reference sequence). The CDR3 covers 15 residues. The CDR3 here is CASSKGQSITYEQYF. In DNA form, the CDR3 reads TGTGCCAGCAGCAAGGGACAATCAATAACCTACGAGCAGTACTTC.

The chain employs TRBV5-1 and TRBJ2-1; tentatively, D is TRBD1 (6 bases). This CDR3 is built from 14 residues. V lost 0 bases to trimming and J lost 4 bases, with 8 bases between them. Germline CDR1 reads SGHRS; CDR2 reads YFSETQ. The DNA for the CDR3 is TGCGCCAGCAGCTTGGACAGGGTATACAATGAGCAGTTCTTC. Translation: CASSLDRVYNEQFF.